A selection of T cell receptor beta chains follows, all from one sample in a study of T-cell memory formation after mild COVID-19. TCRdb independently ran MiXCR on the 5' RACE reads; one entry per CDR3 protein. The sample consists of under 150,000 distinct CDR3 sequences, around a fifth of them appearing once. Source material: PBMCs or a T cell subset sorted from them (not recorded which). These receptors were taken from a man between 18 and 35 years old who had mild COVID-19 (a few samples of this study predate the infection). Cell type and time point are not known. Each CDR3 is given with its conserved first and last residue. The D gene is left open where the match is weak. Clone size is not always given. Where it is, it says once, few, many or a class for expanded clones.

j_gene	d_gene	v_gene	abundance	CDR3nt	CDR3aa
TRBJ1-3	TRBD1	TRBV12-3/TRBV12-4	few	TGTGCCAGCAGTTACTACCTGCTCGGGACAGGGGTACAGGGATCCTCTGGAAACACCATATATTTT	CASSYYLLGTGVQGSSGNTIYF
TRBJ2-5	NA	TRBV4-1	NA	TGCGCCAGCAGCCAGACCGCGGTACAGGAAGAGACCCAGTACTTC	CASSQTAVQEETQYF
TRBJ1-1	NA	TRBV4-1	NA	TGCGCCAGCAGCCATGGCCTGGGAATGAACACTGAAGCTTTCTTT	CASSHGLGMNTEAFF
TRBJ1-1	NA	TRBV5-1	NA	TGCGCCAGCAGCGCCTCCGGGACACCGAACACTGAAGCTTTCTTT	CASSASGTPNTEAFF
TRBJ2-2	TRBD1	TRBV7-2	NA	TGTGCCAGCACCGGGACAGGGTACACCGGGGAGCTGTTTTTT	CASTGTGYTGELFF
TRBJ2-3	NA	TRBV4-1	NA	TGCGCCAGCAGCCCGACCAAATACACAGATACGCAGTATTTT	CASSPTKYTDTQYF
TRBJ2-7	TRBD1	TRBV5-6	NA	TGTGCCAGCAGCGCGACAGGGGGCGGCTACTTC	CASSATGGGYF
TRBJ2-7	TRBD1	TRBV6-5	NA	TGTGCCAGCAGGACCCCGACAGGGGTGCAGTACTTC	CASRTPTGVQYF
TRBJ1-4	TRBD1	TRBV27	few	TGTGCCAGCACTTCCTGGACAGGGAGATTTGAAAAACTGTTTTTT	CASTSWTGRFEKLFF
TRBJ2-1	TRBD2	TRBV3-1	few	TGTGCCAGCAGCCAGTTTGGCGGACTAGCGGCGGGCTACAATGAGCAGTTCTTC	CASSQFGGLAAGYNEQFF
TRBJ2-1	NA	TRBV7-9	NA	TGTGCCAGCCGTTTAGGGGTGAGCCTGGATGAGCAGTTCTTC	CASRLGVSLDEQFF
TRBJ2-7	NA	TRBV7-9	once	TGTGCCAGCAGCCCCCCCACGGGGGCATACGAGCAGTACTTC	CASSPPTGAYEQYF
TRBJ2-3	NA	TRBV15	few	TGTGCCACCAGCAGAGCGGCGAGGGCGAGCACAGATACGCAGTATTTT	CATSRAARASTDTQYF
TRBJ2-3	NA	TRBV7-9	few	TGTGCCAGCACCCCGGCAGGGCGCACAGATACGCAGTATTTT	CASTPAGRTDTQYF
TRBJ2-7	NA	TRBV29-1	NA	TGCAGCGTTACGATTCCGGAGACCCTTTCCTACGAGCAGTACTTC	CSVTIPETLSYEQYF
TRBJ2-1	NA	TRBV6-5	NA	TGTGCCAGCAGTTACTCCATTGGCTCCTACAATGAGCAGTTCTTC	CASSYSIGSYNEQFF
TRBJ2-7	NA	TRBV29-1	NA	TGCAGCGTTGATGGGGAGGCAGGGTCAGGCGAGCAGTACTTC	CSVDGEAGSGEQYF
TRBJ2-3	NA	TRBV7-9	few	TGTGCCAGCAGCTTCGAGGGCACAGATACGCAGTATTTT	CASSFEGTDTQYF
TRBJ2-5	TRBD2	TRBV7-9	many	TGTGCCAGCAGCCCCAGACGGGGGGGCTCTAGGCTGACCCAGTACTTC	CASSPRRGGSRLTQYF
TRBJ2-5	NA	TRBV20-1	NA	TGCAGTGCTAGAGGCCGGGACACACACATGGAGACCCAGTACTTC	CSARGRDTHMETQYF
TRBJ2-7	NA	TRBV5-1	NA	TGCGCCAGCAGCTTGGTTCAGGGGCCTACATACGAGCAGTACTTC	CASSLVQGPTYEQYF
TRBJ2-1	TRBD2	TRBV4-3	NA	TGCGCCAGCAGCCCTAGGCCGGGACTACTTATACAGGCTGAGCAGTTCTTC	CASSPRPGLLIQAEQFF
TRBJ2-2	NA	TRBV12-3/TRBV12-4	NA	TGTGCCAGCAGTTTAGGGGAGACCGGGGAGCTGTTTTTT	CASSLGETGELFF
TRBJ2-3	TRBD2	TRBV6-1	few	TGTGCCAGCAGTTACGGGAGGATCGGCACAGATACGCAGTATTTT	CASSYGRIGTDTQYF
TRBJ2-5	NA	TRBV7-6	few	TGTGCCAGCAGCTTACGGGGCTGGGGAGAGACCCAGTACTTC	CASSLRGWGETQYF
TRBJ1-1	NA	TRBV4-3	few	TGCGCCAGCAGCCTACGCCCCAGGAACACTGAAGCTTTCTTT	CASSLRPRNTEAFF
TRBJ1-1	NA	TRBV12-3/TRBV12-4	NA	TGTGCCAGCAGTTTAGGTCGGGGGCTTGGGACTGAAGCTTTCTTT	CASSLGRGLGTEAFF
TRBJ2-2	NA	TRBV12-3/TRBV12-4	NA	TGTGCCAGCAGTTTGTTCCACCGGGAGCTGTTTTTT	CASSLFHRELFF
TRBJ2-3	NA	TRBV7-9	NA	TGTGCCAGCAGCCCGCGGGTATCCACAGATACGCAGTATTTT	CASSPRVSTDTQYF
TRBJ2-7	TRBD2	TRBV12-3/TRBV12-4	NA	TGTGCCAGCAGACCAACTAGCGGGGGAACCTACGAGCAGTACTTC	CASRPTSGGTYEQYF
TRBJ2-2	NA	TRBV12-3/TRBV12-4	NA	TGTGCCAGCAGACCCTCTCAGGGGGGAAACACCGGGGAGCTGTTTTTT	CASRPSQGGNTGELFF
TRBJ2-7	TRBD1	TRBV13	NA	TGTGCCAGCAGCATTGGCGGGACAGGAGGGTACGAGCAGTACTTC	CASSIGGTGGYEQYF
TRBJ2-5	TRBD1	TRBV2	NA	TGTGCCAGCAGTGAAGCGCAGGGGGCTTTCCAGACCCAGTACTTC	CASSEAQGAFQTQYF
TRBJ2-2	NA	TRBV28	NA	TGTGCCAGCAGTTTAAACGGGGGGCACGGGGAGCTGTTTTTT	CASSLNGGHGELFF
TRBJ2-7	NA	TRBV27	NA	TGTGCCAGCAGTTCGGGACACCACGAGCAGTACTTC	CASSSGHHEQYF
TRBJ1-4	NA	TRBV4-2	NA	TGTGCCAGCAGCCAAGTGGTCAGATTATATGAAAAACTGTTTTTT	CASSQVVRLYEKLFF
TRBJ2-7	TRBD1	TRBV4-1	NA	TGCGCCAGCAGCCTAGGACAGGGGGAACCCTACGAGCAGTACTTC	CASSLGQGEPYEQYF
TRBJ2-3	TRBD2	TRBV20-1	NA	TGCAGTGCTAGACAGCGGGGGTGGGATACGCAGTATTTT	CSARQRGWDTQYF
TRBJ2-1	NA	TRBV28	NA	TGTGCCAGCAGTTGGGGCCTGAGCTCCTACAATGAGCAGTTCTTC	CASSWGLSSYNEQFF
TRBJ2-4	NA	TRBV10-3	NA	TGTGCCATCAGTGAGACTCTTCTCGGGATTCAGTACTTC	CAISETLLGIQYF
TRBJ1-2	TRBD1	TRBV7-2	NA	TGTGCCAGCAGCAGCCGGGGGGGACAGGGGGCGTTTGGCTACACCTTC	CASSSRGGQGAFGYTF
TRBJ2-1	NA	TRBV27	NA	TGTGCCAGCAGTTTATTCGGCCCTGGGAATGAGCAGTTCTTC	CASSLFGPGNEQFF
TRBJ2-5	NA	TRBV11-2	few	TGTGCCAGCAGCTTAACTAGCCTTGTAGGGGAGACCCAGTACTTC	CASSLTSLVGETQYF
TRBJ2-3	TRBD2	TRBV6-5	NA	TGTGCCAGCAGCCCCGGGACTAGCGGGGTAGGCACAGATACGCAGTATTTT	CASSPGTSGVGTDTQYF
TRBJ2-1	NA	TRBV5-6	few	TGTGCCAGCAGCTCCCCAGACCGGAGCTCCTACAATGAGCAGTTCTTC	CASSSPDRSSYNEQFF
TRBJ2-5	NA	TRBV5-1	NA	TGCGCCAGCAGCTTGCTCTTGCAAGAGACCCAGTACTTC	CASSLLLQETQYF
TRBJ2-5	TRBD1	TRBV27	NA	TGTGCCAGCAGTTCCGGGACAGTCCTCCAAGAGACCCAGTACTTC	CASSSGTVLQETQYF
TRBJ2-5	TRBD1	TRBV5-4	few	TGTGCCAGCAGCCCGACAGGGATGGAAGAGACCCAGTACTTC	CASSPTGMEETQYF
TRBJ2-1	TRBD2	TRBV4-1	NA	TGCGCCAGCAGCCGAGGACTAGCGGCAAACAATGAGCAGTTCTTC	CASSRGLAANNEQFF
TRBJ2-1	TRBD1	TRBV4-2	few	TGTGCCAGCAGCCAAGAATGGAGAGGGGGCATTGTCAATGAGCAGTTCTTC	CASSQEWRGGIVNEQFF
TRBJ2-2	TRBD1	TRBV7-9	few	TGTGCCAGCAGCTTAGCTCCGGGACAGAGAATCCGAGGGTGGACCGGGGAGCTGTTTTTT	CASSLAPGQRIRGWTGELFF
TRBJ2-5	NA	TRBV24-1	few	TGTGCCACCAGTGACAACAGTGGTCGGTTTTGGGAGACCCAGTACTTC	CATSDNSGRFWETQYF
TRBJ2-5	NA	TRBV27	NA	TGTGCCAGCAGTTGGGGACCGAACCCACAAGAGACCCAGTACTTC	CASSWGPNPQETQYF
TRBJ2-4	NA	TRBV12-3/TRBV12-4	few	TGTGCCAGCAGTTTCGAGTGGGGGGTAGCCAAAAACATTCAGTACTTC	CASSFEWGVAKNIQYF
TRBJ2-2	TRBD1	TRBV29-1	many	TGCAGCGTTGACCTCGGACAGGGGAACACCGGGGAGCTGTTTTTT	CSVDLGQGNTGELFF